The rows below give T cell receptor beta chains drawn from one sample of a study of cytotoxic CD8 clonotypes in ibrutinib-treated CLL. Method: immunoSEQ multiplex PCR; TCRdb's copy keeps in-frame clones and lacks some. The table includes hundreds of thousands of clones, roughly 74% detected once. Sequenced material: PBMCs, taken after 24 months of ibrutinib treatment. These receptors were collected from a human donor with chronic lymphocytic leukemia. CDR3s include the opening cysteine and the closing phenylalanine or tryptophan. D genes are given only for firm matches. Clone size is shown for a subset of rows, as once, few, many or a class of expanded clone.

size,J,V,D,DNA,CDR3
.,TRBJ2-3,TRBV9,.,TGTGCCAGCAGCGCAGGTGACTTCTTGGGGGTAGATACGCAGTATTTT,CASSAGDFLGVDTQYF
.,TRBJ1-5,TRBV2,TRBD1,TGTGCCAGCAGTGAGGGACAGGGACCTCACAATCAGCCCCAGCATTTT,CASSEGQGPHNQPQHF
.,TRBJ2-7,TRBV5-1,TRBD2,TGCGCCAGCAGCCCTAGCGGGAATACCTACGAGCAGTACTTC,CASSPSGNTYEQYF
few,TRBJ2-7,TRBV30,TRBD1,TGTGCCTGGAGTGGCGGGACAGGGTTTGGCGAGCAGTACTTC,CAWSGGTGFGEQYF
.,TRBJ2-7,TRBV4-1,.,TGCGCCAGCAGCCCTTTAGAGTCCCCCTACGAGCAGTACTTC,CASSPLESPYEQYF
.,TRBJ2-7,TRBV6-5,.,TGTGCCAGCAGTTCCAAGTGGAGGCCCTACGAGCAGTACTTC,CASSSKWRPYEQYF
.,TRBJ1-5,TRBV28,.,TGTGCCGGAGGGGGGGGCAATCAGCCCCAGCATTTT,CAGGGGNQPQHF
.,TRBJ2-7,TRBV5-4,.,TGTGCCAGCAGTTACCCGGGGCAAGGCTACGAGCAGTACTTC,CASSYPGQGYEQYF
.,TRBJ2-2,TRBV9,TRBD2,TGTGCCAGCAGCGTAGTGACTAGCGGCCCAATCGGCACCGGGGAGCTGTTTTTT,CASSVVTSGPIGTGELFF
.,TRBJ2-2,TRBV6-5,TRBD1,TGTGCCGGCACAACAGGGGAGAGCACCGGGGAGCTGTTTTTT,CAGTTGESTGELFF
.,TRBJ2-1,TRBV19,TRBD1,TGTGCCAGTAGTAGGGGACAGGGGGCAGATGAGCAGTTCTTC,CASSRGQGADEQFF
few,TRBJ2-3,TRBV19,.,TGTGCCAGTAGTTCCTGGACAGATACGCAGTATTTT,CASSSWTDTQYF
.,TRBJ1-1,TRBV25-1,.,TGTGCCAGCGGGGTATGGACTGAAGCTTTCTTT,CASGVWTEAFF
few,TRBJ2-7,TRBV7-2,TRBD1,TGTGCCAGCAGCTTAGTAGGAGACAGGGCCGAGGAGCAGTACTTC,CASSLVGDRAEEQYF
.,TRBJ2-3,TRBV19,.,TGTGCCAGTAGCCCAGCCAGCACAGATACGCAGTATTTT,CASSPASTDTQYF
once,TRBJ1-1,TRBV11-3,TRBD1,TGTGCCAGCAGCTTAGGGCAGGGGGACGTGAACACTGAAGCTTTCTTT,CASSLGQGDVNTEAFF